This passage covers 32 T cell receptor beta chains from one sample sequenced in a study of blood T cell repertoires in COVID-19. Method: immunoSEQ multiplex PCR; TCRdb's copy keeps in-frame clones and lacks some. The sample lists roughly 150,000 clones, around 84% seen once, with just over 2.5% in the top ten. Sequencing input: peripheral blood. The receptors were gathered from a woman older than 75 with COVID-19, enrolled during active disease.

The rearrangement joins TRBV25-1 to TRBJ1-1, with 8 bases fitting TRBD1. The CDR3 is 13 amino acids. V shed 6 bases, J shed 1 base, and the junction held 1 base outside the gene matches. Germline CDR1 reads MGHDK; CDR2 reads SYGVNS. The CDR3 region is CASRGTGNTEAFF. CDR3 nucleotide sequence: TGTGCCAGCAGGGGGACAGGGAACACTGAAGCTTTCTTT.

This clone was counted once. This chain links TRBV7-2 with TRBJ1-6; 8 nucleotides match TRBD1. This CDR3 region has 15 residues. CDR1 SGHTA and CDR2 FQGNSA come from the germline V gene. V trimming: 4 bases; J trimming: 9 bases; junction bases outside the gene matches: 8. The CDR3 protein is CASSYDRGRFSPLHF. The CDR3, as DNA: TGTGCCAGCAGCTATGACAGGGGACGATTTTCACCCCTCCACTTT.

By sample share, this clone is medium-sized. The rearrangement links TRBV6-2 or TRBV6-3 to TRBJ2-7; 9 bases align to TRBD1. From germline, CDR1 is MNHEY and CDR2 SVGEGT. The CDR3 sequence is 15 residues long. Trimming at V came to 2 bases and at J to 1 base, leaving 3 bases not matched to a gene. The CDR3 sequence: CASSYDGTGSYEQYF. The CDR3 DNA reads TGTGCCAGCAGTTACGACGGGACAGGGTCCTACGAGCAGTACTTC.

This clone appeared a few times. V and J are TRBV7-2 and TRBJ2-3, with D perhaps TRBD2 (5 bases). The CDR3 extends over 15 amino acids. Per the germline V gene, CDR1 is SGHTA and CDR2 is FQGNSA. V lost 5 bases and J lost 0, with 12 bases in between. CDR3 amino acids: CASSRGPASTDTQYF. The CDR3 DNA reads as TGTGCCAGCAGCCGCGGGCCAGCCAGCACAGATACGCAGTATTTT.

The gene calls are TRBV9 and TRBJ2-2; TRBD2 aligns across 9 bases. The CDR3 contains 16 residues. Germline values: CDR1 SGDLS, CDR2 YYNGEE. V was clipped by 0 bases and J by 3 bases; unmatched bases: 3. CDR3 DNA: TGTGCCAGCAGCGTAGGCGCGGGAGGGGACACCGGGGAGCTGTTTTTT. Protein sequence: CASSVGAGGDTGELFF.

This chain connects TRBV6-5 to TRBJ1-1; 7 nucleotides match TRBD1. The V gene end was trimmed by 5 bases and the J gene end by 7 bases; junction bases not matched to a gene: 13. The CDR3 length is 15 residues. Germline CDR1 and CDR2: MNHEY and SVGAGI. The CDR3, as DNA: TGTGCCAGCAGTCGAAACGTGGGACAGAGACTTGAAGCTTTCTTT. This codes for CASSRNVGQRLEAFF.

This clone was recorded once. J is TRBJ1-2 and V is TRBV7-9; D is uncertain. The germline V gene encodes CDR1 SEHNR and CDR2 FQNEAQ (reference sequence). The CDR3 spans 13 residues. The V end was cut by 2 bases, the J end by 7 bases, with 11 bases between. The CDR3 reads CASSLQTYSGYTF. DNA of the CDR3: TGTGCCAGCAGCTTACAAACCTACAGTGGCTACACCTTC.

The CDR3 DNA follows: TGTGCCACCAGCAAACTAGCGGGAGTCCACAATGAGCAGTTCTTC. Translating gives CATSKLAGVHNEQFF. J is TRBJ2-1 and V is TRBV15; 11 bases agree with TRBD2. Per the germline V gene, CDR1 is LNHNV and CDR2 is YYDKDF (reference sequence). The CDR3 totals 15 residues. V shed 4 bases and J 5 bases; nucleotides not matched to a gene: 4.

The rearrangement uses TRBV18 and TRBJ2-7; 8 nucleotides line up with TRBD2. Germline values: CDR1 KGHSH, CDR2 LQKENI. With 2 bases clipped from V and 2 bases from J, the junction kept 5 bases outside the gene matches. CDR3 length: 15 residues. CDR3: CASSPASGGPYEQYF. In nucleotides, the CDR3 is TGTGCCAGCTCACCAGCTTCGGGAGGGCCCTACGAGCAGTACTTC. The full variable domain, in which reference TRBV18 and TRBJ2-7 provide the parts outside the CDR3, is NAGVMQNPRHLVRRRGQEARLRCSPMKGHSHVYWYRQLPEEGLKFMVYLQKENIIDESGMPKERFSAEFPKEGPSILRIQQVVRGDSAAYFCASSPASGGPYEQYFGPGTRLTVT.

The chain carries TRBV7-9 and TRBJ2-3, with 7 bases that match TRBD1. There are 14 residues in the CDR3. Germline V gene data show CDR1 as SEHNR and CDR2 as FQNEAQ (reference sequence). The ends lost 1 base at V and 6 bases at J; junction bases unmatched: 4. The CDR3 DNA reads TGTGCCAGCAGCTTAGGACAGGGAGCCGATACGCAGTATTTT. Residues: CASSLGQGADTQYF.

J is TRBJ1-1 and V is TRBV27; D ambiguous. The germline V and J ends were trimmed by 1 base and 2 bases, with 11 bases remaining between them. Per the germline V gene, CDR1 is MNHEY and CDR2 is SMNVEV (reference sequence). This CDR3 spans 15 amino acids. This CDR3 is CASSLLGTANTEAFF. For the CDR3, the DNA is TGTGCCAGCAGTTTATTAGGCACAGCAAACACTGAAGCTTTCTTT.

The DNA of the CDR3 is TGTGCCATCAGTGAGTGGGAGGAGGGAAAACTGTTTTTT. This sequence encodes CAISEWEEGKLFF. The chain combines TRBV10-3 with TRBJ1-4, with D unclear. The V and J ends lost 1 base and 10 bases respectively, with 10 bases between them. CDR1 is ENHRY and CDR2 is SYGVKD in the germline V gene. The CDR3 loop spans 13 amino acids.

The rearrangement links TRBV7-2 to TRBJ2-1, with D tentatively TRBD2 (5 bases). The CDR3 consists of 16 residues. CDR1 and CDR2 from the germline V gene are SGHTA and FQGNSA. Trimming cost V 5 bases and J 10 bases, with 24 bases left between them. CDR3 coding DNA: TGTGCCAGCAGCCTCCTAACTAGTCTCACACCGATGGAGCAGTTCTTC. Amino acid sequence: CASSLLTSLTPMEQFF.

The V call is TRBV27, the J call TRBJ1-6; 7 bases fit TRBD1. After removal of 5 bases from V and 10 bases from J, the junction contained 8 bases not matched to a gene. CDR1 and CDR2 (germline): MNHEY, SMNVEV (reference sequence). CDR3 length: 14 amino acids. The CDR3 coding sequence is TGTGCCAGCAGTCCGAACGACAGGGTCTCACCCCTCCACTTT. Translation: CASSPNDRVSPLHF.

This chain connects TRBV7-9 to TRBJ2-3, with TRBD2 as a possible D gene (5 bases). V lost 7 bases and J lost 6, with 17 bases in between. The CDR3 runs to 14 residues. CDR1 is SEHNR, CDR2 FQNEAQ, per germline (reference sequence). In DNA, the CDR3 is TGTGCCAGCATACGGGATGTTAGAAAGGATACGCAGTATTTT. It yields the protein CASIRDVRKDTQYF.

V gene TRBV15 combines with J gene TRBJ2-1, with 9 bases fitting TRBD2. V gave up 1 base and J gave up 8 bases; unmatched junction bases: 3. Per the germline V gene, CDR1 is LNHNV and CDR2 is YYDKDF (reference sequence). The CDR3 totals 14 residues. The DNA of the CDR3 is TGTGCCACCAGCAGAGGTCGGACTAGCGATGAGCAGTTCTTC. It yields the protein CATSRGRTSDEQFF.

This sequence joins TRBV14 and TRBJ2-7; 8 bases are shared with TRBD1. The CDR3 runs to 15 residues. Germline CDR1 reads SGHDN; CDR2 reads FVKESK. V dropped 5 bases and J dropped 0; count of bases not matched to a gene: 6. CDR3 protein: CASSLRQGRSYEQYF. The CDR3, as DNA: TGTGCCAGCAGCTTACGACAGGGGCGCTCCTACGAGCAGTACTTC.

The chain carries TRBV10-3 and TRBJ1-1, with D unclear. V was clipped by 6 bases and J by 3 bases, with 14 bases between them. The CDR3 sequence is 14 residues long. Germline V gene sequence: CDR1 ENHRY, CDR2 SYGVKD. CDR3 in amino acids: CAISAGRLDTEAFF. CDR3 nucleotide sequence: TGTGCCATCAGCGCAGGTAGATTGGACACTGAAGCTTTCTTT.

The chain is built from TRBV5-1 and TRBJ2-5; possible D gene TRBD2, 6 bases. Germline-derived CDR1 and CDR2 are SGHRS and YFSETQ. This CDR3 is built from 14 residues. Between the trimmed V and J ends, which lost 4 bases and 0 bases, there was a span of 10 bases. The CDR3 region is CASSPAGNQETQYF. The CDR3 DNA is TGCGCCAGCAGCCCAGCGGGTAACCAAGAGACCCAGTACTTC. Full variable domain (remainder filled in from reference TRBV5-1 and TRBJ2-5): KAGVTQTPRYLIKTRGQQVTLSCSPISGHRSVSWYQQTPGQGLQFLFEYFSETQRNKGNFPGRFSGRQFSNSRSEMNVSTLELGDSALYLCASSPAGNQETQYFGPGTRLLVL.

The V call is TRBV28, the J call TRBJ2-2, with 7 bases that match TRBD2. CDR1 is MDHEN and CDR2 is SYDVKM in the germline V gene. J gave up 7 bases and V 1 base, and 9 bases lay outside the gene matches. This CDR3 spans 16 amino acids. CDR3 nucleotide sequence: TGTGCCAGCAGTTTATCGGGTCGACTAGCCATCGGGGAGCTGTTTTTT. Its protein is CASSLSGRLAIGELFF.

The chain has TRBV7-2 and TRBJ2-1; weak D call: TRBD2 (5 bases). Germline-derived CDR1 and CDR2 are SGHTA and FQGNSA. Trimming pared 7 bases from V and 1 base from J, leaving 14 bases between. CDR3 length: 15 amino acids. The CDR3 coding sequence is TGTGCCAGCACTCCCGGGGTCTGGTCCTACAATGAGCAGTTCTTC. Translating it yields CASTPGVWSYNEQFF.

In this sample, this clone turned up once. The chain links TRBV7-8 to TRBJ1-2; tentative D call: TRBD1 (5 bases). CDR1 is SGHVS and CDR2 is FQNEAQ in the germline V gene. With 0 bases removed from V and 3 bases from J, the gap between germline ends came to 5 bases. The CDR3 has 13 residues. The CDR3 DNA is TGTGCCAGCAGCTTAGCAGGGGACTATGGCTACACCTTC. Translation: CASSLAGDYGYTF.

The sample holds a few counts of this clone. V usage is TRBV29-1 and J usage is TRBJ1-1; D is unresolved. V dropped 4 bases and J dropped 4 bases, with 10 bases sitting between them. Germline CDR1 reads SQVTM; CDR2 reads ANQGSEA. CDR3 size: 12 residues. The CDR3 spells CSVGLQFTEAFF. In nucleotides, the CDR3 is TGCAGCGTTGGGTTACAGTTCACTGAAGCTTTCTTT.

The rearrangement joins TRBV24-1 to TRBJ1-5; D perhaps matches TRBD1 (6 bases). V was clipped by 4 bases and J by 1 base, with 10 bases between them. This CDR3 has 15 residues. Germline V gene lookup returns CDR1 KGHDR and CDR2 SFDVKD. CDR3 sequence (DNA): TGTGCCACCAGTGACGCAGGGGAAAGCAATCAGCCCCAGCATTTT. Translating it yields CATSDAGESNQPQHF.

V gene TRBV6-5 combines with J gene TRBJ2-1, with 10 bases lining up with TRBD2. The CDR3 has 15 amino acids. Germline CDR1 MNHEY, CDR2 SVGAGI. V shed 6 bases, J shed 4 bases, and the junction held 6 bases outside the gene matches. The CDR3: CASRILAGLYNEQFF. CDR3 in DNA: TGTGCCAGCAGAATACTAGCGGGACTGTACAATGAGCAGTTCTTC.

The V and J genes are TRBV11-2 and TRBJ2-7; 10 nucleotides line up with TRBD2. V was pared by 1 base and J by 0 bases, with 0 bases of the junction left unmatched. Germline assignment: CDR1 SGHAT and CDR2 FQNNGV. The CDR3 length is 15 residues. The CDR3 reads CASSLGLAGSYEQYF. CDR3 in DNA: TGTGCCAGCAGCTTAGGACTAGCGGGCTCCTACGAGCAGTACTTC.

The rearrangement links TRBV6-2 or TRBV6-3 to TRBJ1-1, with D tentatively TRBD1 (5 bases). The germline V and J ends were trimmed by 6 bases and 0 bases, with 14 bases remaining between them. CDR1 MNHEY and CDR2 SVGEGT come from the germline V gene. This CDR3 has 15 amino acids. CDR3 coding DNA: TGTGCCAGCAGCACCGAAGGGGCTATGAACACTGAAGCTTTCTTT. Amino acid sequence: CASSTEGAMNTEAFF.

The chain employs TRBV12-3 or TRBV12-4 and TRBJ2-4; 7 nucleotides agree with TRBD2. V gave up 7 bases and J gave up 7 bases; unmatched junction bases: 7. The CDR3 is 13 residues long. The chain's CDR3 is CASTFSGLNIQYF. The CDR3 DNA reads TGTGCCAGCACCTTTAGCGGGTTGAACATTCAGTACTTC.

In nucleotides, the CDR3 is TGTGCCAGCAGTCTAGCGCGGGATAAAGAGACCCAGTACTTC. Translated: CASSLARDKETQYF. The chain links TRBV7-9 to TRBJ2-5; perhaps TRBD2 as D (6 bases). This CDR3 region has 14 residues. Trimming removed 6 bases from V and 3 bases from J, with 14 bases in between. Germline V gene data show CDR1 as SEHNR and CDR2 as FQNEAQ (reference sequence).

The chain carries TRBV5-1 and TRBJ1-3; D is unclear. Looked up from germline, CDR1 is SGHRS and CDR2 is YFSETQ. V shed 0 bases and J shed 0 bases, with 7 bases lying between them. The CDR3 extends over 15 amino acids. The CDR3 sequence: CASSLDHSSGNTIYF. The CDR3 DNA reads as TGCGCCAGCAGCTTGGATCACAGCTCTGGAAACACCATATATTTT.

V is TRBV28 and J is TRBJ1-2; TRBD1 is a possible D gene (6 bases). The V gene's germline CDR1 is MDHEN and CDR2 SYDVKM. The CDR3 is made up of 14 amino acids. Deletions cut 1 base from V and 6 bases from J, with 12 bases between. The DNA for the CDR3 is TGTGCCAGCAGTTTATTAGGCTCAGGGGATGGCTACACCTTC. This sequence encodes CASSLLGSGDGYTF.

This chain links TRBV4-2 with TRBJ2-1; 8 positions agree with TRBD2. V dropped 4 bases and J dropped 10; count of bases not matched to a gene: 15. Per germline, CDR1 LGHNA and CDR2 YNFKEQ. This CDR3 has 16 residues. In DNA form, the CDR3 reads TGTGCCAGCAGCCCCCAGGGTAGCCTGAGCGGGAGCGAGCAGTTCTTC. It specifies CASSPQGSLSGSEQFF.